A selection of T cell receptor beta chains follows, all from one sample in a study of monozygotic twins with cystic fibrosis. Libraries were prepared by immunoSEQ multiplex PCR; TCRdb keeps only in-frame clonotypes and omits some of them. The top ten hold 0.15% to 0.2% of the sample, which has 30,000 to 35,000 clones, roughly 96% seen once. The sequenced material came from blood. Source of these receptors: a girl aged 2 to 10 with cystic fibrosis. Each CDR3 is given with its conserved first and last residue. The order of the fields is V gene, D gene, J gene, clone size, CDR3 DNA, CDR3 protein. D genes are given only for firm matches. Where a row states a size, it is once, few, many or the class of an expanded clone; other rows omit it.

TRBV9	-	TRBJ1-4	-	TGTGCCAGCAGCCCACCAGGGTTAAATGAAAAACTGTTTTTT	CASSPPGLNEKLFF
TRBV19	-	TRBJ2-7	-	TGTGCCAGTAGTATAGCTCAGGGCTTCGAGCAGTACTTC	CASSIAQGFEQYF
TRBV19	-	TRBJ1-2	-	TGTGCCAGTAGTATAGCTCACAGGGTGGGCGGCTACACCTTC	CASSIAHRVGGYTF
TRBV25-1	-	TRBJ2-3	-	TGTGCCAGCAGTAGAAACGGGAGAGGGACAGATACGCAGTATTTT	CASSRNGRGTDTQYF
TRBV13	-	TRBJ1-2	-	TGTGCCAGCAGCTTATATCAGGGTAACTATGGCTACACCTTC	CASSLYQGNYGYTF
TRBV25-1	-	TRBJ1-1	-	TGTGCCAGCAGTGAATATGACGCCAGATACACGAACACTGAAGCTTTCTTT	CASSEYDARYTNTEAFF
TRBV5-6	TRBD2	TRBJ2-3	-	TGTGCCAGCAGCTTGGTTGGCGGGAGAGGCATAGATACGCAGTATTTT	CASSLVGGRGIDTQYF
TRBV9	TRBD1	TRBJ2-5	-	TGTGCCAGCAGCGTAGGCGACAGGGGGCCACAAGAGACCCAGTACTTC	CASSVGDRGPQETQYF
TRBV4-1	TRBD1	TRBJ1-4	-	TGCGCCAGCAGCCATAGACAGGGAGGAGAAGAAAAACTGTTTTTT	CASSHRQGGEEKLFF
TRBV11-2	-	TRBJ2-7	-	TGTGCCAGCAGCCAAGGCGAGCAGTACTTC	CASSQGEQYF
TRBV6-1	TRBD2	TRBJ2-1	-	TGTGCCAGCAAGCAACTAGCGGGAGGCAATGAGCAGTTCTTC	CASKQLAGGNEQFF
TRBV6-5	-	TRBJ2-5	-	TGTGCCAGCAGTTACAGGGGGGGAGAGACCCAGTACTTC	CASSYRGGETQYF
TRBV18	-	TRBJ2-5	once	TGTGCCAGCTCACCACAGAGGAGGGGCACAGGGAGCGCAGGAGAGACCCAGTACTTC	CASSPQRRGTGSAGETQYF
TRBV19	-	TRBJ1-2	-	TGTGCCAGTAGTGGCCCACCAGCTAACTATGGCTACACCTTC	CASSGPPANYGYTF
TRBV30	-	TRBJ1-2	-	TGTGCCTGGAGAACAGTGAGGGGGAATTTGCGTCACACCTTC	CAWRTVRGNLRHTF
TRBV2	-	TRBJ1-2	-	TGTGCCAGCAGTGGATCCGGGGCCGCCTCAGGCTACACCTTC	CASSGSGAASGYTF